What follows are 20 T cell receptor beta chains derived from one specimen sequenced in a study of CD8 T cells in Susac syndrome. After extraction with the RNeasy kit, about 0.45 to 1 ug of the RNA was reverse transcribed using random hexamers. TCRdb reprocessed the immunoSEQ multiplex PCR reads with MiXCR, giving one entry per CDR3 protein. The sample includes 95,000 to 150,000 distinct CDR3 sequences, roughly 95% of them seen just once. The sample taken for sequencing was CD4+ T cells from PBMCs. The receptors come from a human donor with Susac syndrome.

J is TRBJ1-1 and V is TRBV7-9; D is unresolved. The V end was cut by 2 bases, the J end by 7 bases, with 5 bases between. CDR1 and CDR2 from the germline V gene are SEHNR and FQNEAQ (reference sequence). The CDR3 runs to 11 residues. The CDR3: CASSLRDEAFF. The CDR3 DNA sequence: TGTGCCAGCAGCTTAAGAGATGAAGCTTTCTTT.

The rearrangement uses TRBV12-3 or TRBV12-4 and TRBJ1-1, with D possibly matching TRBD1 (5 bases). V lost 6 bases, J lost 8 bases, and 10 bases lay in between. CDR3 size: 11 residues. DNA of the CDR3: TGTGCCAGCAGGACTCGACAGGAAGCTTTCTTT. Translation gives CASRTRQEAFF.

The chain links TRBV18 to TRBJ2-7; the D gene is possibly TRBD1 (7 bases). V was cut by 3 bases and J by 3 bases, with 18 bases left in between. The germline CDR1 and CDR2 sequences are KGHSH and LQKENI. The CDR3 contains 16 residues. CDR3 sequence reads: CASSPIDREVIYEQYF. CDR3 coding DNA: TGTGCCAGCTCACCGATTGACAGGGAGGTAATCTACGAGCAGTACTTC.

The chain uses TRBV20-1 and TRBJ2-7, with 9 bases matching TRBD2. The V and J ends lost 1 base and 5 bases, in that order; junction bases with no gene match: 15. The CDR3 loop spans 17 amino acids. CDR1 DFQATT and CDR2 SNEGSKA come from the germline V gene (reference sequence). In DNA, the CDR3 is TGCAGTGCTAGAGGAGGGGCTAGCGGGACTCAAACCAACGAGCAGTACTTC. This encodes CSARGGASGTQTNEQYF.

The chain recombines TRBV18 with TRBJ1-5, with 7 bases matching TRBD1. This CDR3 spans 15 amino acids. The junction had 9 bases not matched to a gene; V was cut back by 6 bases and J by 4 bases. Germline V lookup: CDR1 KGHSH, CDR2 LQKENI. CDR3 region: CASSSDRARNQPQHF. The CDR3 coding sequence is TGTGCCAGCTCCTCTGACAGGGCCCGAAATCAGCCCCAGCATTTT. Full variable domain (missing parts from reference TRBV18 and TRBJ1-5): NAGVMQNPRHLVRRRGQEARLRCSPMKGHSHVYWYRQLPEEGLKFMVYLQKENIIDESGMPKERFSAEFPKEGPSILRIQQVVRGDSAAYFCASSSDRARNQPQHFGDGTRLSIL.

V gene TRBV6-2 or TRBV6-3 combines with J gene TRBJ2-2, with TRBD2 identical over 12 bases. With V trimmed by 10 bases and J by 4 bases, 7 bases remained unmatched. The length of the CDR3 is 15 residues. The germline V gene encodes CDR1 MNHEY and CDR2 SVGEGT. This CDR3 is CATEKTSGSTGELFF. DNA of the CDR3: TGTGCCACCGAAAAGACTAGCGGGAGCACCGGGGAGCTGTTTTTT.

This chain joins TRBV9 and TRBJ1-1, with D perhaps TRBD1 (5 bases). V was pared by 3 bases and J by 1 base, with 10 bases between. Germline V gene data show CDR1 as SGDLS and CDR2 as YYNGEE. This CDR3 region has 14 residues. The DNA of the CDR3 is TGTGCCAGCAGCGATGCGACAGCGAACACTGAAGCTTTCTTT. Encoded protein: CASSDATANTEAFF.

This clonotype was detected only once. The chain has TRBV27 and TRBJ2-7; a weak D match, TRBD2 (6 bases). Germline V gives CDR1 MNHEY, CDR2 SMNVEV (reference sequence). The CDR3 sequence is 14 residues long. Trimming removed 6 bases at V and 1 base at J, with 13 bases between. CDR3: CASRGQGGSYEQYF. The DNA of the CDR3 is TGTGCCAGCAGAGGCCAGGGAGGATCCTACGAGCAGTACTTC.

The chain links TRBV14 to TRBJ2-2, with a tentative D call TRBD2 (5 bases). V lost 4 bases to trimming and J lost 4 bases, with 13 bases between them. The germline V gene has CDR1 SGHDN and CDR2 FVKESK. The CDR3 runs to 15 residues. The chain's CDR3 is CASSRSTSRTGELFF. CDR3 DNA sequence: TGTGCCAGCAGCCGGAGTACTAGTCGCACCGGGGAGCTGTTTTTT.

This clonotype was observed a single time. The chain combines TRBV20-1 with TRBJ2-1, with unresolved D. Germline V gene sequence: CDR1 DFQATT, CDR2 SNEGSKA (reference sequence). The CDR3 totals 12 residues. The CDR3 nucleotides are TGCAGCACGTGGGGCTCCTACAATGAGCAGTTCTTC. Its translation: CSTWGSYNEQFF.

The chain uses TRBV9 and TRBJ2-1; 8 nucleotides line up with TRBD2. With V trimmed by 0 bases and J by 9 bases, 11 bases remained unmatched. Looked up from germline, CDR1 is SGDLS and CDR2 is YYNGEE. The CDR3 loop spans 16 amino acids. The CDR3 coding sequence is TGTGCCAGCAGCGTAGGCCCAGCGGGAGATCTGGCTGAGCAGTTCTTC. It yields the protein CASSVGPAGDLAEQFF.

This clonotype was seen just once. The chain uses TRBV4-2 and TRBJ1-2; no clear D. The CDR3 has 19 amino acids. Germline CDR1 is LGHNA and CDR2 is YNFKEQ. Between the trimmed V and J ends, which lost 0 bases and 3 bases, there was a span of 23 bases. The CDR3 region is CASSQERARWASEHYGYTF. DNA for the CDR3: TGTGCCAGCAGCCAAGAACGGGCAAGGTGGGCAAGTGAACACTATGGCTACACCTTC.

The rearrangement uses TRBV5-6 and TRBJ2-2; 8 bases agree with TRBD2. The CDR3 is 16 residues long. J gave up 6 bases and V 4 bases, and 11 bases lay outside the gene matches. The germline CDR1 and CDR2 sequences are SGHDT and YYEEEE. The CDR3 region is CASSGSGLALSGELFF. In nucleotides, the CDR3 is TGTGCCAGCAGCGGGTCAGGACTAGCTCTGTCCGGGGAGCTGTTTTTT.

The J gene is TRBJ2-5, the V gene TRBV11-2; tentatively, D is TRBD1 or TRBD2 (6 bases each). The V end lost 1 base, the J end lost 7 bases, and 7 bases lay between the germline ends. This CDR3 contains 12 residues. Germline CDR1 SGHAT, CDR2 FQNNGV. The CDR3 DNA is TGTGCCAGCAGCTTAGGGGGGGCGACCCAGTACTTC. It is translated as CASSLGGATQYF.

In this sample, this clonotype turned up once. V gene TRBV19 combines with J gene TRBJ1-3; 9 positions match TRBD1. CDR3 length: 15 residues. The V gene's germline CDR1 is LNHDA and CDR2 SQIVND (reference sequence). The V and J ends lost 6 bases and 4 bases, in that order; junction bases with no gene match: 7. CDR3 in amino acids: CASRAGQGRGNTIYF. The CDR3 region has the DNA TGTGCCAGTAGGGCCGGACAGGGGAGAGGAAACACCATATATTTT.

The CDR3 loop is CASSPSAGEGQYNEQFF. The CDR3 DNA is TGTGCCAGCAGCCCATCAGCGGGAGAGGGCCAGTACAATGAGCAGTTCTTC. V is TRBV4-2 and J is TRBJ2-1, with 8 bases lining up with TRBD2. The CDR3 has 17 amino acids. Looked up from germline, CDR1 is LGHNA and CDR2 is YNFKEQ. With V trimmed by 4 bases and J by 4 bases, 12 bases remained unmatched.

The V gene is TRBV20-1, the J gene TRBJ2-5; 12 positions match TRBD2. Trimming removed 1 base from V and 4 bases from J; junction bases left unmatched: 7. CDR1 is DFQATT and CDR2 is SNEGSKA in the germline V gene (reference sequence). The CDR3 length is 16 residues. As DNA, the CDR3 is TGCAGTGCTAGAGCAACTAGCGGGAGGCAGGGAGAGACCCAGTACTTC. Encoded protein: CSARATSGRQGETQYF.

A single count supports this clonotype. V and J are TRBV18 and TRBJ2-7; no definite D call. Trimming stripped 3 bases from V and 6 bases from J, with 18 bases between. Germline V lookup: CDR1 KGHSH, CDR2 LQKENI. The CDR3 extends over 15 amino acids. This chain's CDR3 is CASSPKETATGEQYF. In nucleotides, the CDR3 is TGTGCCAGCTCACCGAAGGAAACTGCGACGGGCGAGCAGTACTTC.

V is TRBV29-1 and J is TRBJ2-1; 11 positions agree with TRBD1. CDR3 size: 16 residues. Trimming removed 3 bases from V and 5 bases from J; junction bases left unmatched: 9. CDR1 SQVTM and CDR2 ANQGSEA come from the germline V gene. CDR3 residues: CSVEDGTGGENNEQFF. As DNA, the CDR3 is TGCAGCGTTGAGGACGGGACAGGGGGGGAAAACAATGAGCAGTTCTTC.

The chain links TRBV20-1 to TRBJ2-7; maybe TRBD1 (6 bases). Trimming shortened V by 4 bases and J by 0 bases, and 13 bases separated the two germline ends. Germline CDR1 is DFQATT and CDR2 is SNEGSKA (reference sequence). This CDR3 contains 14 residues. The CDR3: CSATTGTLSYEQYF. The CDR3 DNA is TGCAGTGCTACAACAGGGACCCTCTCCTACGAGCAGTACTTC.